This T cell receptor (beta chain) was recorded in a study of cytomegalovirus exposure and HLA in healthy donors. Study-level findings and limits: Several top significant clusters appeared, in a later analysis, to be linked to common viral pathogens. TCR beta V- and J-gene trimming was later associated with a missense DCLRE1C variant. What TCR beta sequences reportedly achieved was accurate prediction of HLA-A and HLA-B alleles in most subjects. In a later analysis, most CMV-associated TCR beta chains appeared HLA-restricted.

The PCR had 60 Vbeta and 13 Jbeta primers. Assay: immunoSEQ multiplex PCR; the TCRdb copy retains only in-frame clones and omits some. Of 95,000 to 150,000 clones listed, approximately 15% are singletons. This clone was detected only a few times. What it recognizes is unknown. Germline V gene data show CDR1 as MNHEY and CDR2 as SVGAGI. The CDR3 extends over 13 amino acids. The V end lost 4 bases, the J end lost 0 bases, and 4 bases lay between the germline ends. This clonotype was obtained from a woman younger than 35 in good health and CMV-seronegative. Sequencing was carried out using PBMCs. The chain links TRBV6-5 to TRBJ1-5, with no clear D. CDR3 protein: CASSSNSNQPQHF. The CDR3 DNA is TGTGCCAGCAGTTCCAATAGCAATCAGCCCCAGCATTTT.